These 27 T cell receptor beta chains originate from one sample sequenced in a study of control samples from healthy donors and cancer patients. The data were produced by immunoSEQ multiplex PCR, yet TCRdb's version contains in-frame clones alone and is incomplete. The table lists 100,000 to 150,000 clones, 90% of them singletons, with less than 2.5% in the top ten. The source material was blood. These receptors came from a man aged 18-30 years in good health.

This chain uses TRBV3-1 (or the pseudogene TRBV3-2) with TRBJ2-5, with TRBD2 matching 8 bases. Germline assignment: CDR1 LGHDT and CDR2 YNNKEL (reference sequence). V was pared by 3 bases and J by 4 bases, with 4 bases of the junction left unmatched. This CDR3 contains 14 residues. This CDR3 reads CASSQTSVLETQYF. In DNA, the CDR3 is TGTGCCAGCAGCCAGACTAGCGTCCTAGAGACCCAGTACTTC.

CDR3 in DNA: TGTGCCAGTAGTATACCCACACACCACGAGCAGTTCTTC. Amino acid sequence: CASSIPTHHEQFF. The chain recombines TRBV19 with TRBJ2-1; D is undetermined. The CDR3 is 13 amino acids. Germline loops: CDR1 LNHDA, CDR2 SQIVND (reference sequence). Between the trimmed V and J ends, which lost 2 bases and 10 bases, there was a span of 12 bases.

This clone was recorded once. The chain uses TRBV9 and TRBJ2-2; a weak D match, TRBD2 (5 bases). Looked up from germline, CDR1 is SGDLS and CDR2 is YYNGEE. The germline V and J ends were trimmed by 7 bases and 4 bases, with 17 bases remaining between them. This CDR3 comprises 15 residues. The CDR3 DNA sequence: TGTGCCAGCGGCGATGAGGGAGTCCCCACCGGGGAGCTGTTTTTT. Translated: CASGDEGVPTGELFF.

This clone has only one observation. The gene calls are TRBV18 and TRBJ1-2, with D maybe TRBD1 (6 bases). This CDR3 has 16 residues. The V and J ends lost 1 base and 5 bases respectively, with 17 bases between them. Germline loops: CDR1 KGHSH, CDR2 LQKENI. For the CDR3, the DNA is TGTGCCAGCTCACCACGGCTTACAGGGAACGATTATGGCTACACCTTC. This codes for CASSPRLTGNDYGYTF. The whole variable domain, remainder taken from reference TRBV18 and TRBJ1-2, is NAGVMQNPRHLVRRRGQEARLRCSPMKGHSHVYWYRQLPEEGLKFMVYLQKENIIDESGMPKERFSAEFPKEGPSILRIQQVVRGDSAAYFCASSPRLTGNDYGYTFGSGTRLTVV.

The CDR3: CATMGDRDTGELFF. The CDR3 DNA sequence: TGTGCCACGATGGGGGACAGAGACACCGGGGAGCTGTTTTTT. The rearrangement links TRBV10-3 to TRBJ2-2; 7 positions match TRBD1. V lost 10 bases, J lost 3 bases, and 8 bases stayed unmatched. Looked up from germline, CDR1 is ENHRY and CDR2 is SYGVKD. The CDR3 runs to 14 residues.

Concerning this clone itself: At one boundary the junction diverges from the germline segment, which might be a read error. The chain couples TRBV6-7 to TRBJ2-1, with a possible D match to TRBD1 (6 bases). TRBV6-7 is classed as an ORF, of uncertain function. This CDR3 has 13 amino acids. Written as DNA, the CDR3 is TGTGCCAGCACTTACAGGGAAACGGATGAGCAGTTCTTC. This translates into CASTYRETDEQFF.

V and J are TRBV6-7 and TRBJ2-7; 7 bases agree with TRBD1. TRBV6-7 is classed as an ORF, of uncertain function. V shed 1 base and J 3 bases; nucleotides not matched to a gene: 6. The CDR3 covers 15 residues. The CDR3 DNA reads as TGTGCCAGCAGTTACTACGCCGACAGGGTCTACGAGCAGTACGTC. It translates to CASSYYADRVYEQYV.

This clone was recorded only once. The CDR3 is CASTPASRLAGKEQFF. The CDR3 coding sequence is TGTGCCAGCACCCCGGCCAGCAGACTAGCGGGGAAAGAGCAGTTCTTC. The rearrangement links TRBV2 to TRBJ2-1, with TRBD2 identical over 11 bases. The CDR3 loop spans 16 amino acids. Germline-derived CDR1 and CDR2 are SNHLY and FYNNEI. Trimming took 7 bases from V and 10 from J; bases not matched to a gene: 15.

The CDR3 protein is CASSSGQGRTLEENIQYF. DNA for the CDR3: TGTGCCAGCAGCTCGGGACAGGGTCGAACCCTGGAGGAAAACATTCAGTACTTC. The chain recombines TRBV12-1 with TRBJ2-4; the table's D call TRBD1 went unverified against the DNA. TRBV12-1 is described as a pseudogene. There are 18 residues in the CDR3.

The genes are TRBV19 and TRBJ2-7; D is perhaps TRBD1 or TRBD2 (5 bases each). Germline CDR1 LNHDA, CDR2 SQIVND (reference sequence). The length of the CDR3 is 14 residues. The germline V and J ends were trimmed by 7 bases and 0 bases, with 13 bases remaining between them. The CDR3 coding sequence is TGTGCCAGTACTGCGGGCAGGGACTCCTACGAGCAGTACTTC. Protein: CASTAGRDSYEQYF.

This chain links TRBV4-2 with TRBJ2-7; 12 positions agree with TRBD2. The CDR3 runs to 15 residues. From germline, CDR1 is LGHNA and CDR2 YNFKEQ. V lost 1 base to trimming and J lost 6 bases; unmatched junction nucleotides: 4. This CDR3 is CASSQGLAGGIEQYF. The CDR3 region has the DNA TGTGCCAGCAGCCAAGGGCTAGCGGGGGGGATCGAGCAGTACTTC.

This chain uses TRBV7-9 with TRBJ1-2; TRBD1 agrees at 7 bases. With V trimmed by 5 bases and J by 4 bases, 7 bases remained unmatched. Per germline, CDR1 SEHNR and CDR2 FQNEAQ (reference sequence). The CDR3 has 14 residues. The DNA for the CDR3 is TGTGCCAGCAGCGCCCGACAGGGTGGCTATGGCTACACCTTC. It yields the protein CASSARQGGYGYTF.

Here the CDR3 reads CASSLLGAGGKLFF. The CDR3 nucleotides read TGTGCCAGCAGTTTATTGGGGGCGGGTGGAAAACTGTTTTTT. This chain uses TRBV28 with TRBJ1-4; D possibly corresponds to TRBD1 (6 bases). This CDR3 contains 14 residues. The V gene's germline CDR1 is MDHEN and CDR2 SYDVKM. Trimming cost V 1 base and J 10 bases, with 13 bases left between them.

The CDR3 spells CASSLRGRAGSPHEQYF. In nucleotides, the CDR3 is TGTGCCAGCAGCTTAAGGGGACGGGCAGGGTCTCCCCACGAGCAGTACTTC. The chain couples TRBV11-2 to TRBJ2-7; TRBD1 or TRBD2 may be the D gene (5 bases each). The CDR3 loop spans 17 amino acids. Germline lookup yields CDR1 SGHAT and CDR2 FQNNGV. V was cut by 2 bases and J by 5 bases, with 22 bases left in between.

J is TRBJ2-3 and V is TRBV7-2; 14 positions agree with TRBD2. V lost 6 bases, J lost 4 bases, and 3 bases stayed unmatched. Germline CDR1 SGHTA, CDR2 FQGNSA. The CDR3 is 15 amino acids. For the CDR3, the DNA is TGTGCCAGCAGTCAGACTAGCGGGAGGGCAGATACGCAGTATTTT. Translated: CASSQTSGRADTQYF.

This clone occurred once. The chain uses TRBV13 and TRBJ2-2, with TRBD1 matching 11 bases. The CDR3 runs 15 residues. Trimming at V came to 5 bases and at J to 6 bases, leaving 5 bases not matched to a gene. Germline CDR1 and CDR2: PRHDT and FYEKMQ (reference sequence). The CDR3 DNA sequence: TGTGCCAGCAGCCCGGGGACAGGGGGTTCCGGGGAGCTGTTTTTT. This codes for CASSPGTGGSGELFF.

This clone was counted a single time. The sample holds other DNA sequences that translate to the same CDR3. The CDR3 spells CASSLLPTDTQYF. The CDR3 region has the DNA TGCGCCAGCAGCCTCCTCCCCACAGATACGCAGTATTTT. The rearrangement joins TRBV5-1 to TRBJ2-3; D gene unclear. V lost 4 bases and J lost 2, with 8 bases in between. Germline CDR1 reads SGHRS; CDR2 reads YFSETQ. This CDR3 has 13 residues. Looking up the rest from reference TRBV5-1 and TRBJ2-3 gives the full variable domain: KAGVTQTPRYLIKTRGQQVTLSCSPISGHRSVSWYQQTPGQGLQFLFEYFSETQRNKGNFPGRFSGRQFSNSRSEMNVSTLELGDSALYLCASSLLPTDTQYFGPGTRLTVL.

The V call is TRBV6-5, the J call TRBJ2-2, with TRBD1 matching over 7 bases. The CDR3 covers 15 residues. With 5 bases clipped from V and 7 bases from J, the junction kept 10 bases outside the gene matches. CDR1 is MNHEY and CDR2 is SVGAGI in the germline V gene. CDR3 region: CASSMGHQGDGELFF. The CDR3 DNA sequence: TGTGCCAGCAGTATGGGACACCAGGGGGACGGGGAGCTGTTTTTT.

The chain joins TRBV3-1 (or the pseudogene TRBV3-2) to TRBJ2-5; D may correspond to TRBD1 or TRBD2 (5 bases each). The CDR3 is 17 amino acids. Trimming shortened V by 0 bases and J by 0 bases, and 14 bases separated the two germline ends. From germline, CDR1 is LGHDT and CDR2 YNNKEL (reference sequence). CDR3 sequence: CASSQEYVGPDQETQYF. DNA for the CDR3: TGTGCCAGCAGCCAAGAGTACGTGGGACCCGACCAAGAGACCCAGTACTTC.

The CDR3 coding sequence is TGTGCCAGCAGTCCCCGTGAGGGTGGCTACACCTTC. Translated, it gives CASSPREGGYTF. The chain recombines TRBV12-3 or TRBV12-4 with TRBJ1-2; D unclear. This CDR3 has 12 residues. V was clipped by 5 bases and J by 7 bases, with 11 bases between them.

The V and J genes are TRBV28 and TRBJ1-6; TRBD1 aligns across 8 bases. V dropped 6 bases and J dropped 7; count of bases not matched to a gene: 5. Germline CDR1 and CDR2: MDHEN and SYDVKM. This CDR3 region has 14 residues. The CDR3 loop is CASRMTGDNSPLHF. The CDR3 coding sequence is TGTGCCAGCAGAATGACAGGGGACAATTCACCCCTCCACTTT. The whole variable domain, remainder taken from reference TRBV28 and TRBJ1-6, is DVKVTQSSRYLVKRTGEKVFLECVQDMDHENMFWYRQDPGLGLRLIYFSYDVKMKEKGDIPEGYSVSREKKERFSLILESASTNQTSMYLCASRMTGDNSPLHFGNGTRLTVT.

The chain combines TRBV5-4 with TRBJ2-2; no firm D call. The V end lost 0 bases, the J end lost 2 bases, and 5 bases lay between the germline ends. This CDR3 comprises 14 residues. The germline CDR1 and CDR2 sequences are SGHNT and YYREEE (reference sequence). As DNA, the CDR3 is TGTGCCAGCAGCTTGGCGGCAAACACCGGGGAGCTGTTTTTT. This codes for CASSLAANTGELFF.

The CDR3 loop reads CASSSDMGGAYEQYF. The DNA of the CDR3 is TGTGCCAGCAGTTCCGACATGGGTGGGGCCTACGAGCAGTACTTC. The gene calls are TRBV6-5 and TRBJ2-7; D gene ambiguous. This CDR3 spans 15 amino acids. The V gene's germline CDR1 is MNHEY and CDR2 SVGAGI. The germline V and J ends were trimmed by 4 bases and 2 bases, with 15 bases remaining between them.

This chain links TRBV6-2 or TRBV6-3 with TRBJ1-2, with TRBD1 matching 9 bases. CDR3 length equals 14 residues. Germline CDR1 is MNHEY and CDR2 is SVGEGT. V was pared by 5 bases and J by 6 bases, with 7 bases of the junction left unmatched. The CDR3 loop reads CASSLIQGANGYTF. CDR3 coding DNA: TGTGCCAGCAGTCTGATACAGGGGGCGAATGGCTACACCTTC.

J is TRBJ2-1 and V is TRBV10-3; 8 bases line up with TRBD2. Germline V gives CDR1 ENHRY, CDR2 SYGVKD. The CDR3 covers 11 residues. Trimming removed 10 bases from V and 10 bases from J; junction bases left unmatched: 6. The CDR3 DNA sequence: TGTGCCACGGAGACTAGCGCCGAGCAGTTCTTC. The encoded protein is CATETSAEQFF.

The genes are TRBV28 and TRBJ2-1; the match to TRBD1 covers 7 bases. Germline loops: CDR1 MDHEN, CDR2 SYDVKM. This CDR3 spans 16 amino acids. After removal of 1 base from V and 2 bases from J, the junction contained 5 bases not matched to a gene. The CDR3 DNA sequence: TGTGCCAGCAGTTTATCCGGGACAGTTACCTACAATGAGCAGTTCTTC. Translated, it gives CASSLSGTVTYNEQFF.

The chain has TRBV6-6 and TRBJ2-7; D call uncertain. Between the trimmed V and J ends, which lost 5 bases and 1 base, there was a span of 9 bases. The CDR3 has 13 residues. In germline, CDR1 is MNHNY, CDR2 SVGAGI (reference sequence). DNA for the CDR3: TGTGCCAGCAGTCTTGGCCAGTCCTACGAGCAGTACGTC. Amino acid sequence: CASSLGQSYEQYV.